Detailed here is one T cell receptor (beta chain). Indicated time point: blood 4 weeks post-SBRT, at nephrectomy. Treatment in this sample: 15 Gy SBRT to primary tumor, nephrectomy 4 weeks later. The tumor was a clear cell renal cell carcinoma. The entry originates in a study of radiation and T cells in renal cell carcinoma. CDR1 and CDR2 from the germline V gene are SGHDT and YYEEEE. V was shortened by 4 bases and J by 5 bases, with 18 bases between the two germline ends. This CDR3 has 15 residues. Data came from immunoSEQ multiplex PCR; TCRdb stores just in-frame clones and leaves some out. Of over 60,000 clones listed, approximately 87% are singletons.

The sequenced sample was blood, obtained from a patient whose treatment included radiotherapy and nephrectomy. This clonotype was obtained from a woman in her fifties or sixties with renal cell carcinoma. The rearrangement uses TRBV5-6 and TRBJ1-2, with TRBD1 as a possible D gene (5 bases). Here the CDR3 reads CASSPLRGVKYGYTF. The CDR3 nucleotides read TGTGCCAGCAGCCCCCTGCGGGGGGTAAAGTATGGCTACACCTTC.